This passage covers 8 T cell receptor beta chains from one sample sequenced in a study of T cell changes during pregnancy in multiple sclerosis. Sequencing used immunoSEQ multiplex PCR; TCRdb keeps in-frame clones, though not all of them. The table lists just under 100,000 clones, approximately 94% of them singletons. The input for sequencing was peripheral blood, taken after pregnancy. The receptors were gathered from a female donor with multiple sclerosis, enrolled in a pregnancy study.

The chain couples TRBV19 to TRBJ1-4; D might be TRBD1 (5 bases). Germline assignment: CDR1 LNHDA and CDR2 SQIVND (reference sequence). V was trimmed by 3 bases and J by 4 bases, leaving 18 bases between them. This CDR3 has 17 amino acids. The CDR3 loop reads CASSMVGTPRLNEKLFF. The CDR3 DNA follows: TGTGCCAGTAGTATGGTCGGGACTCCTAGACTTAATGAAAAACTGTTTTTT.

This chain links TRBV5-4 with TRBJ1-4; TRBD1 matches at 9 bases. V trimming: 0 bases; J trimming: 8 bases; junction bases outside the gene matches: 2. CDR1 is SGHNT, CDR2 YYREEE, per germline (reference sequence). The CDR3 is 14 residues long. CDR3: CASSLGTGVEKLFF. The CDR3 DNA reads as TGTGCCAGCAGCTTGGGGACAGGGGTCGAAAAACTGTTTTTT. Full variable domain (remainder filled in from reference TRBV5-4 and TRBJ1-4): ETGVTQSPTHLIKTRGQQVTLRCSSQSGHNTVSWYQQALGQGPQFIFQYYREEENGRGNFPPRFSGLQFPNYSSELNVNALELDDSALYLCASSLGTGVEKLFFGSGTQLSVL.

The gene calls are TRBV4-2 and TRBJ1-5, with D possibly being TRBD1 (6 bases). This CDR3 is 16 amino acids long. Germline V gives CDR1 LGHNA, CDR2 YNFKEQ. V dropped 1 base and J dropped 1 base, with 11 bases sitting between them. The CDR3 nucleotides read TGTGCCAGCAGCCAAGTGGGTGGACAGAGCAATCAGCCCCAGCATTTT. Translating it yields CASSQVGGQSNQPQHF.

The CDR3 DNA reads as TGTGCCAGCAGCGCTCGACTAGCGGCCAGCAATGAGCAGTTCTTC. Its protein is CASSARLAASNEQFF. This chain links TRBV6-1 with TRBJ2-1; 9 nucleotides agree with TRBD2. Trimming cost V 6 bases and J 6 bases; bases outside gene matches: 9. CDR1 and CDR2 from the germline V gene are MNHNS and SASEGT. CDR3 length: 15 residues.

The chain couples TRBV7-7 to TRBJ2-7, with 9 positions matching TRBD2. The CDR3 runs to 13 residues. Germline values: CDR1 SSHAT, CDR2 FNYEAQ (reference sequence). V shed 6 bases and J 4 bases; nucleotides not matched to a gene: 4. CDR3 in DNA: TGTGCCAGCAGTATAAGCGGGGGGTACGAGCAGTACTTC. Its protein product is CASSISGGYEQYF.

This clone was detected only once. The chain joins TRBV4-3 to TRBJ2-2, with 7 bases matching TRBD2. With 0 bases clipped from V and 4 bases from J, the junction kept 5 bases outside the gene matches. CDR3 length: 16 residues. Germline lookup yields CDR1 LGHNA and CDR2 YSLEER. CDR3 sequence: CASSQDSSGGTGELFF. Written as DNA, the CDR3 is TGCGCCAGCAGCCAAGATTCGTCGGGAGGCACCGGGGAGCTGTTTTTT.

V and J are TRBV27 and TRBJ1-2, with D maybe TRBD1 (5 bases). V was pared by 8 bases and J by 3 bases, with 13 bases between. This CDR3 has 13 amino acids. The germline V gene has CDR1 MNHEY and CDR2 SMNVEV (reference sequence). This CDR3 reads CASALGGDYGYTF. In nucleotides, the CDR3 is TGTGCCAGCGCGCTGGGGGGAGACTATGGCTACACCTTC.

The rearrangement joins TRBV23-1 to TRBJ2-7, with a possible D match to TRBD2 (5 bases). TRBV23-1 carries the ORF label, with uncertain function. Deletions cut 0 bases from V and 6 bases from J, with 15 bases between. The CDR3 extends over 15 amino acids. CDR3 residues: CASSQSLDLTAEQYF. The CDR3 bases are TGCGCCAGCAGTCAATCCCTGGACTTAACCGCCGAGCAGTACTTC.